This is a list of T cell receptor beta chains from one sample in a study of human T cells and chemical hapten exposure. TCRdb re-called the RACE reads with MiXCR, one entry per CDR3 protein. The sample includes 80,000 to 100,000 distinct CDR3 sequences, around 25% of them seen just once. This material consisted of whole blood, taken in connection with sensitization to the hapten diphenylcyclopropenone (DPC). The origin of the receptors is a man aged 35 to 55 with alopecia areata. Some clones in this sample may be carry-over from other donors' samples. CDR3s include the opening cysteine and the closing phenylalanine or tryptophan. Each record gives: CDR3 DNA, CDR3 protein, J gene, D gene, V gene, clone size. A D gene is named only where the DNA matches it firmly. Rows give clone size only sometimes, using once, few, many, or a class for an expanded clone.

DNA: TGCGCCAGCAGCCAAGCCGGAAGCACAGATACGCAGTATTTT; CDR3: CASSQAGSTDTQYF; J: TRBJ2-3; D: .; V: TRBV4-1; size: many
DNA: TGTGCCAGCAGTTACTCCACGGGACAGGGGTACGAGCAGTACTTC; CDR3: CASSYSTGQGYEQYF; J: TRBJ2-7; D: TRBD1; V: TRBV6-6; size: few
DNA: TGTGCCAGCAGCGTGGGACAGGGGGCCGCTCAGCCCCAGCATTTT; CDR3: CASSVGQGAAQPQHF; J: TRBJ1-5; D: TRBD1; V: TRBV9; size: .
DNA: TGTGCCAGCAGCCAAGCAGTGGGGATAATCAATGAGCAGTTCTTC; CDR3: CASSQAVGIINEQFF; J: TRBJ2-1; D: .; V: TRBV14; size: .
DNA: TGTGCCAGCAGAGCGGGACTAGCGGGGCAACGCTATGATCTAGAGACCCAGTACTTC; CDR3: CASRAGLAGQRYDLETQYF; J: TRBJ2-5; D: TRBD2; V: TRBV6-6; size: .
DNA: TGTGCCAGCAGCATCGAGGCTAGAGGGAGCTCCTACAATGAGCAGTTCTTC; CDR3: CASSIEARGSSYNEQFF; J: TRBJ2-1; D: .; V: TRBV7-3; size: .
DNA: TGTGCCAGCACAACGGTCACTGCCGACACGCGGGGGGCCGGGGAGCTGTTTTTT; CDR3: CASTTVTADTRGAGELFF; J: TRBJ2-2; D: TRBD2; V: TRBV27; size: .
DNA: TGTGCCACCTTAGCGGGACTCGAAGATACGCAGTATTTT; CDR3: CATLAGLEDTQYF; J: TRBJ2-3; D: TRBD2; V: TRBV10-3; size: .
DNA: TGTGCCAGCAGCTCGGTAGCGGGGAGCTCCTACAATGAGCAGTTCTTC; CDR3: CASSSVAGSSYNEQFF; J: TRBJ2-1; D: TRBD2; V: TRBV27; size: .
DNA: TGTGCCAGCAGCCAACGGGGCGGACTAGCCAGCCACGAGCAGTACTTC; CDR3: CASSQRGGLASHEQYF; J: TRBJ2-7; D: TRBD2; V: TRBV4-2; size: .
DNA: TGCGCCAGCAGCCCGGAGGCTAGCGGGAGAAAGACCCAGTACTTC; CDR3: CASSPEASGRKTQYF; J: TRBJ2-5; D: TRBD2; V: TRBV5-1; size: .
DNA: TGTGCCAGCACCCTCTACCCAGGGACTAGCGGAGTAGCCAAAAACATTCAGTACTTC; CDR3: CASTLYPGTSGVAKNIQYF; J: TRBJ2-4; D: TRBD2; V: TRBV6-2/TRBV6-3; size: .
DNA: TGCAGTGCGGGACAGGGAAACACTGAAGCTTTCTTT; CDR3: CSAGQGNTEAFF; J: TRBJ1-1; D: TRBD1; V: TRBV20-1; size: few
DNA: TGTGCCAGTATAGGGGAGGGGGCCACAGATACGCAGTATTTT; CDR3: CASIGEGATDTQYF; J: TRBJ2-3; D: .; V: TRBV19; size: .
DNA: TGTGCCACCAGTGATTCAGTACTTAGCACAGATACGCAGTATTTT; CDR3: CATSDSVLSTDTQYF; J: TRBJ2-3; D: .; V: TRBV24-1; size: .
DNA: TGCGCCAGCAGCCGGGAAGTCCTGACAGGGGGCGCGGGGGAAAACATTCAGTACTTC; CDR3: CASSREVLTGGAGENIQYF; J: TRBJ2-4; D: TRBD1; V: TRBV4-3; size: .
DNA: TGTGCCAGCAGTTCCCGGACAGGGTTGGAGACCCAGTACTTC; CDR3: CASSSRTGLETQYF; J: TRBJ2-5; D: TRBD1; V: TRBV28; size: .
DNA: TGCAGTGCTAGAACCAGGGGACGGGAGGGCCTAGTCACGCAGTATTTT; CDR3: CSARTRGREGLVTQYF; J: TRBJ2-3; D: TRBD2; V: TRBV20-1; size: .
DNA: TGTGCCAGCAGTTCGCCGGGACTACATGGGGAGCAGTTCTTC; CDR3: CASSSPGLHGEQFF; J: TRBJ2-1; D: TRBD2; V: TRBV28; size: few
DNA: TGTGCCAGCAGTGGGGGAAATCAGCCCCAGCATTTT; CDR3: CASSGGNQPQHF; J: TRBJ1-5; D: .; V: TRBV25-1; size: .
DNA: TGCGCCAGCAGCGCCGGGACAGGCCGAGAGACCCAGTACTTC; CDR3: CASSAGTGRETQYF; J: TRBJ2-5; D: TRBD1; V: TRBV5-1; size: .
DNA: TGTGCCAGCAGTCCTCCCGGGACAGACCCTAATCAGCCCCAGCATTTT; CDR3: CASSPPGTDPNQPQHF; J: TRBJ1-5; D: TRBD1; V: TRBV2; size: .
DNA: TGCGCCAGCAGCGGTGGCGGGGGCCAAGAGACCCAGTACTTC; CDR3: CASSGGGGQETQYF; J: TRBJ2-5; D: TRBD2; V: TRBV5-1; size: few
DNA: TGTGCCAGCAGACCACAGGGGGCTGGGGCCAACGTCCTGACTTTC; CDR3: CASRPQGAGANVLTF; J: TRBJ2-6; D: TRBD1; V: TRBV28; size: few
DNA: TGTGCCATCAGGGGGACTTTTGACGCACCCCTCCACTTT; CDR3: CAIRGTFDAPLHF; J: TRBJ1-6; D: .; V: TRBV10-3; size: few
DNA: TGTGCCAGCAGCTCTGTGGTATCGGGAAGGGGAAACACCATATATTTT; CDR3: CASSSVVSGRGNTIYF; J: TRBJ1-3; D: .; V: TRBV7-9; size: .
DNA: TGTGCCAGCGGGCCCCAGCATTTT; CDR3: CASGPQHF; J: TRBJ1-5; D: .; V: TRBV6-6; size: .
DNA: TGTGCCAGCAGTTCCGGGACTAGCTCTACGCAGTATTTT; CDR3: CASSSGTSSTQYF; J: TRBJ2-3; D: TRBD2; V: TRBV6-5; size: .
DNA: TGCAGTGCTAGAGCCACTGGGACTTTTTTTTATGTCTTC; CDR3: CSARATGTFFYVF; J: TRBJ2-1; D: .; V: TRBV20-1; size: .
DNA: TGTGCCAGCAGCTTAGACAGGGGCATCGATGAAAAACTGTTTTTT; CDR3: CASSLDRGIDEKLFF; J: TRBJ1-4; D: TRBD1; V: TRBV7-9; size: .
DNA: TGTGCCAGCAGTTTAAGTAAATCGGGGGAGACCCAGTACTTC; CDR3: CASSLSKSGETQYF; J: TRBJ2-5; D: .; V: TRBV12-3/TRBV12-4; size: few
DNA: TGTGCCAGCAGCTCGGACAGGGGGATTTACGAGCAGTACTTC; CDR3: CASSSDRGIYEQYF; J: TRBJ2-7; D: TRBD1; V: TRBV7-2; size: .
DNA: TGTGCCAGCAGTTCTATTGATCAGGGGAGAACCGGGGAGCTGTTTTTT; CDR3: CASSSIDQGRTGELFF; J: TRBJ2-2; D: .; V: TRBV6-2/TRBV6-3; size: .
DNA: TGCGCCAGCAGCCAAGGACAGGACAGGTTCTACGAGCAGTACTTC; CDR3: CASSQGQDRFYEQYF; J: TRBJ2-7; D: TRBD1; V: TRBV4-1; size: few
DNA: TGCGCCAGCAGTGGAACAGGGGGGGTTTACGAGCAGTACTTC; CDR3: CASSGTGGVYEQYF; J: TRBJ2-7; D: .; V: TRBV10-2; size: .
DNA: TGCAGTGCTAGTACACAGGGGAGAGGCGAAGCTTTCTTT; CDR3: CSASTQGRGEAFF; J: TRBJ1-1; D: TRBD1; V: TRBV20-1; size: .
DNA: TGTGCCAGCAGCTTTTTAGCGGGAGAGATCACCGGGGAGCTGTTTTTT; CDR3: CASSFLAGEITGELFF; J: TRBJ2-2; D: TRBD2; V: TRBV5-6; size: .
DNA: TGCGCCAGCAGCTTCGGCGACAGGGCCCACTCACCCCTCCACTTT; CDR3: CASSFGDRAHSPLHF; J: TRBJ1-6; D: TRBD1; V: TRBV5-1; size: .
DNA: TGTGCCAGCAGCTTCTCGGACAGGGGATACTACGAGCAGTACTTC; CDR3: CASSFSDRGYYEQYF; J: TRBJ2-7; D: TRBD1; V: TRBV11-2; size: .
DNA: TGTGCCAGCTGGACAGGCTCGAACACCGGGGAGCTGTTTTTT; CDR3: CASWTGSNTGELFF; J: TRBJ2-2; D: TRBD1; V: TRBV28; size: few
DNA: TGTGCCAGCAGTGAAGCCTGGGGGGCGAATCAGCCCCAGCATTTT; CDR3: CASSEAWGANQPQHF; J: TRBJ1-5; D: .; V: TRBV6-1; size: few
DNA: TGTGCCAGCAGTTACTCGTTCACAGGCACTAATGAAAAACTGTTTTTT; CDR3: CASSYSFTGTNEKLFF; J: TRBJ1-4; D: .; V: TRBV6-5; size: few
DNA: TGCAGTGCTAGAGATCAACTAGTCACGCAGTATTTT; CDR3: CSARDQLVTQYF; J: TRBJ2-3; D: .; V: TRBV20-1; size: few
DNA: TGTGCCAGCAGTGGGGCGGGGGGGGTTTACACTGAAGCTTTCTTT; CDR3: CASSGAGGVYTEAFF; J: TRBJ1-1; D: .; V: TRBV2; size: once
DNA: TGCAGTGCTACGGGGGGTAGCCAGCCCCGGCATTTT; CDR3: CSATGGSQPRHF; J: TRBJ1-5; D: .; V: TRBV20-1; size: .
DNA: TGTGCCAGCAGGTATCCGGGACAGGGGAGGCTATTGGGGGCCAACGTCCTGACTTTC; CDR3: CASRYPGQGRLLGANVLTF; J: TRBJ2-6; D: .; V: TRBV21-1; size: .
DNA: TGTGCCAGCGCCCCCCGACAGGGAGGATACAATGAGCAGTTCTTC; CDR3: CASAPRQGGYNEQFF; J: TRBJ2-1; D: .; V: TRBV27; size: .
DNA: TGTGCCAGCAGGTGGGGGACAGATTACAATGAGCAGTTCTTC; CDR3: CASRWGTDYNEQFF; J: TRBJ2-1; D: TRBD1; V: TRBV12-3/TRBV12-4; size: .
DNA: TGTGCCAGCAGCTTAGGCGGGAGGGTATACTACGAGCAGTACTTC; CDR3: CASSLGGRVYYEQYF; J: TRBJ2-7; D: TRBD2; V: TRBV7-7; size: .
DNA: TGCGCCAGCAGCTCGGACAGAGGATCTGAAAAACGGTTTTTT; CDR3: CASSSDRGSEKRFF; J: TRBJ1-4; D: .; V: TRBV5-1; size: .
DNA: TGTGCCAGCAAACTAAGACAGGTCTACTCTGGGGCCAACGTCCTGACTTTC; CDR3: CASKLRQVYSGANVLTF; J: TRBJ2-6; D: .; V: TRBV2; size: few
DNA: TGTGCCAGCAGCTTAGGGGGAACTGGAAACACCATATATTTT; CDR3: CASSLGGTGNTIYF; J: TRBJ1-3; D: .; V: TRBV11-2; size: .
DNA: TGTGCCATCAGTGGGGAGGGGAGCAATCAGCCCCAGCATTTT; CDR3: CAISGEGSNQPQHF; J: TRBJ1-5; D: .; V: TRBV10-3; size: .